This TCR beta chain was profiled in a study of blood T cell repertoires in COVID-19. Germline-derived CDR1 and CDR2 are SGHRS and YFSETQ. The J segment lost 3 bases and the V segment lost 5 bases, leaving 10 bases of the junction unmatched. CDR3 length: 15 amino acids. Original processing methods: Amplification of reference gene primers was used by the study to estimate nucleated cell counts. Clones were sequenced by immunoSEQ multiplex PCR, and TCRdb holds only the in-frame ones, with some missing. That table supplies the V and J calls and clone size; D and trimming were determined from the DNA. Of fewer than 300,000 clones listed, about 89% are singletons.

The sample taken for sequencing was peripheral blood. The TCR sequence derives from a woman aged 45-65 years with acute or convalescent COVID-19. The chain recombines TRBV5-1 with TRBJ1-2, with 7 positions matching TRBD1. CDR3 sequence (DNA): TGCGCCAGCAGTTATACGACAGGGAAGGACTATGGCTACACCTTC. Protein product: CASSYTTGKDYGYTF. Full variable domain (remainder filled in from reference TRBV5-1 and TRBJ1-2): KAGVTQTPRYLIKTRGQQVTLSCSPISGHRSVSWYQQTPGQGLQFLFEYFSETQRNKGNFPGRFSGRQFSNSRSEMNVSTLELGDSALYLCASSYTTGKDYGYTFGSGTRLTVV.